The 30 T cell receptor beta chains in this list originate from one sample, sequenced in a study of blood T cells in healthy people across ages. A J-beta primer mix and a sample-barcoded 5' primer were used in a second PCR of about 7 to 11 cycles. Each CDR3 protein gets one entry after TCRdb re-called the 5' RACE reads with MiXCR. The sample includes approximately 730,000 distinct CDR3 sequences, approximately 39% seen only once; the top ten take 20% to 25%. Source material: blood. The receptors shown here come from a woman aged 55-69 years in good health.

The sample holds one count of this clonotype. This chain uses TRBV7-8 with TRBJ1-1; D perhaps matches TRBD1 (6 bases). The CDR3 is 15 residues long. Germline CDR1 and CDR2: SGHVS and FQNEAQ. V lost 1 base, J lost 1 base, and 10 bases lay in between. The CDR3 loop is CASSLGGQQNTEAFF. Written as DNA, the CDR3 is TGTGCCAGCAGCTTAGGCGGACAGCAGAACACTGAAGCTTTCTTT.

Comment on this clonotype: This may stem from a read error, because a much larger clone lies one nucleotide away. DNA of the CDR3: TGTGCCATCAGTGAGTCCGGGAGCAATTACAATGAGCAGTTCTTC. Translated, it gives CAISESGSNYNEQFF. This sequence joins TRBV10-3 and TRBJ2-1; the D gene is possibly TRBD2 (6 bases). This CDR3 is 15 amino acids long. Trimming took off 0 bases at V and 4 bases at J, with 10 bases between the two ends. Germline loops: CDR1 ENHRY, CDR2 SYGVKD.

This clonotype was detected a few times. The CDR3 DNA reads TGTGCCAGCACCTGGGGGGGCGAAGAGACCCAGTACTTC. It yields the protein CASTWGGEETQYF. This rearrangement joins TRBV7-2 to TRBJ2-5; weak D call: TRBD2 (7 bases). The germline V and J ends were trimmed by 7 bases and 3 bases, with 12 bases remaining between them. Germline values: CDR1 SGHTA, CDR2 FQGNSA. The CDR3 length is 13 residues.

This clonotype was observed a handful of times. V usage is TRBV7-9 and J usage is TRBJ2-3, with D hard to call. Between the trimmed V and J ends, which lost 0 bases and 3 bases, there was a span of 13 bases. Germline CDR1 is SEHNR and CDR2 is FQNEAQ (reference sequence). CDR3 size: 16 residues. The CDR3 coding sequence is TGTGCCAGCAGCTTAGCGTCCCCTTCTGGGACAGATACGCAGTATTTT. It specifies CASSLASPSGTDTQYF.

About this clonotype itself: A junction boundary mismatches the germline segment, possibly from a read error. The chain couples TRBV20-1 to TRBJ2-1; D unclear. This CDR3 has 13 residues. Germline V lookup: CDR1 DFQATT, CDR2 SNEGSKA (reference sequence). The CDR3 bases are TGCAGTGCTACCAGCCTAACCTACAAGGAGCAGTTCTTC. It encodes CSATSLTYKEQFF.

This clonotype appeared once. Compared with germline, one end of the junction differs, possibly owing to a read error. The chain joins TRBV12-5 to TRBJ2-1; TRBD1 aligns across 10 bases. CDR1 is LGHNT and CDR2 is FRNRAP in the germline V gene. This CDR3 comprises 17 residues. The CDR3 loop is CASGLPNRDRGYNERFF. CDR3 nucleotides: TGTGCTAGTGGTTTGCCCAACCGGGACAGGGGCTACAATGAGCGGTTCTTC.

This chain connects TRBV2 to TRBJ2-1; D remains ambiguous. The CDR3 has 14 residues. V lost 7 bases and J lost 8, with 18 bases in between. In germline, CDR1 is SNHLY, CDR2 FYNNEI. Written as DNA, the CDR3 is TGTGCCAGCACCGAGAGAACCTTATACGATGAGCAGTTCTTC. It encodes CASTERTLYDEQFF.

The chain's CDR3 is CASSLLPTNLGADTQYF. The CDR3, as DNA: TGTGCCAGCAGCTTACTCCCTACAAACCTGGGGGCAGATACGCAGTATTTT. This rearrangement joins TRBV7-2 to TRBJ2-3, with D possibly being TRBD1 or TRBD2 (5 bases each). The CDR3 loop spans 17 amino acids. Between the trimmed V and J ends, which lost 2 bases and 4 bases, there was a span of 19 bases. Per germline, CDR1 SGHTA and CDR2 FQGNSA.

The rearrangement uses TRBV10-1 and TRBJ1-2; 10 nucleotides match TRBD1. V lost 6 bases and J lost 6; bases outside the gene matches: 7. The germline V gene has CDR1 WNHNN and CDR2 SYGVQD (reference sequence). This CDR3 comprises 14 residues. CDR3 sequence reads: CASSQGQGRDGYTF. DNA for the CDR3: TGCGCCAGCAGCCAGGGACAGGGGCGTGATGGCTACACCTTC.

This chain connects TRBV20-1 to TRBJ2-7; D call uncertain. The CDR3 consists of 14 residues. CDR1 and CDR2 from the germline V gene are DFQATT and SNEGSKA (reference sequence). V lost 1 base to trimming and J lost 0 bases, with 10 bases between them. This CDR3 reads CSARVSGLSYEQYF. The CDR3, as DNA: TGCAGTGCTAGAGTGTCGGGTCTCTCCTACGAGCAGTACTTC.

The rearrangement links TRBV5-1 to TRBJ1-4; TRBD1 might be the D (5 bases). The germline V gene has CDR1 SGHRS and CDR2 YFSETQ. The CDR3 covers 16 residues. Trimming stripped 3 bases from V and 8 bases from J, with 20 bases between. The CDR3 sequence is CASSSDRGGFEEKLFF. The CDR3 nucleotides read TGCGCCAGCAGCTCGGACCGGGGGGGATTTGAGGAAAAACTGTTTTTT.

This clonotype has a handful of counts. The J gene is TRBJ2-3, the V gene TRBV7-6; tentatively, D is TRBD2 (6 bases). The CDR3 is made up of 15 amino acids. The germline V gene encodes CDR1 SGHVS and CDR2 FNYEAQ. Trimming removed 6 bases at V and 1 base at J, with 14 bases between. The DNA for the CDR3 is TGTGCCAGCAGGACTTCCGGGACTGGCACAGATACGCAGTATTTT. Its translation is CASRTSGTGTDTQYF. The entire variable domain, with the rest obtained from reference TRBV7-6 and TRBJ2-3, is as follows: GAGVSQSPRYKVTKRGQDVALRCDPISGHVSLYWYRQALGQGPEFLTYFNYEAQQDKSGLPNDRFSAERPEGSISTLTIQRTEQRDSAMYRCASRTSGTGTDTQYFGPGTRLTVL.

V is TRBV5-1 and J is TRBJ1-2; D is perhaps TRBD1 (5 bases). The V end was cut by 5 bases, the J end by 5 bases, with 16 bases between. The CDR3 is made up of 14 amino acids. Germline-derived CDR1 and CDR2 are SGHRS and YFSETQ. In DNA, the CDR3 is TGCGCCAGCAGACTTTGGGAGAGGGGTTATGGCTACACCTTC. Its protein product is CASRLWERGYGYTF.

The J gene is TRBJ2-7, the V gene TRBV30; no reliable D call. This CDR3 has 12 residues. The germline V and J ends were trimmed by 3 bases and 4 bases, with 10 bases remaining between them. The germline CDR1 and CDR2 sequences are GTSNPN and SVGIG (reference sequence). CDR3 sequence reads: CAWRARVYEQYF. For the CDR3, the DNA is TGTGCCTGGAGGGCCCGAGTTTACGAGCAGTACTTC.

The table lists this clonotype with a count of one. The J gene is TRBJ2-5, the V gene TRBV5-1; D tentatively reads TRBD1 or TRBD2 (6 bases each). V was cut by 0 bases and J by 11 bases, with 23 bases left in between. The CDR3 consists of 16 residues. CDR1 is SGHRS and CDR2 is YFSETQ in the germline V gene. The CDR3 nucleotides read TGCGCCAGCAGCTTGGCCAGACAGGTGTGGGCAGGGAGGCAGTACTTC. This translates into CASSLARQVWAGRQYF.

The V and J genes are TRBV12-3 or TRBV12-4 and TRBJ1-2, with TRBD1 identical over 7 bases. V shed 3 bases, J shed 7 bases, and the junction held 20 bases outside the gene matches. The CDR3 runs 18 residues. CDR3 protein: CASSLGSGTGVGFRGYTF. In DNA form, the CDR3 reads TGTGCCAGCAGTTTGGGAAGTGGAACAGGGGTGGGCTTCCGTGGCTACACCTTC.

The V call is TRBV9, the J call TRBJ2-5; TRBD1 agrees at 12 bases. The germline CDR1 and CDR2 sequences are SGDLS and YYNGEE. The J segment lost 5 bases and the V segment lost 0 bases, leaving 5 bases of the junction unmatched. CDR3 size: 16 residues. The CDR3 region is CASSVGGTGGKETQYF. In nucleotides, the CDR3 is TGTGCCAGCAGCGTAGGTGGGACAGGGGGCAAGGAGACCCAGTACTTC.

This clonotype appeared many times. The chain has TRBV27 and TRBJ1-2; 7 nucleotides agree with TRBD1. The CDR3 contains 14 residues. The germline V gene encodes CDR1 MNHEY and CDR2 SMNVEV (reference sequence). The V segment lost 0 bases and the J segment 4 bases; nucleotides outside the gene matches: 2. The CDR3 region is CASSLSRDSYGYTF. The CDR3 nucleotides read TGTGCCAGCAGTTTATCCCGGGACAGCTATGGCTACACCTTC.

There are a few counts of this clonotype. V usage is TRBV7-8 and J usage is TRBJ1-5; the D is unclear. Per germline, CDR1 SGHVS and CDR2 FQNEAQ. Trimming removed 1 base from V and 5 bases from J, with 12 bases in between. The CDR3 length is 15 residues. The CDR3 DNA is TGTGCCAGCAGCTTAGGGAGGGTGAGGGATCAGCCCCAGCATTTT. It translates to CASSLGRVRDQPQHF.

The rearrangement joins TRBV20-1 to TRBJ2-7, with TRBD1 matching over 8 bases. Near its end, the DNA agrees better with TRBJ2-5, so the J call may be wrong. The CDR3 totals 18 residues. Germline V gene lookup returns CDR1 DFQATT and CDR2 SNEGSKA (reference sequence). This CDR3 reads CSAGGQGRRAGLKETQYF. The CDR3 bases are TGCAGTGCTGGAGGACAGGGTCGTAGAGCGGGTTTAAAAGAGACCCAGTACTTC.

V is TRBV5-1 and J is TRBJ2-5, with 14 bases aligning to TRBD2. The J call is in doubt because the DNA end fits TRBJ2-7 better. Germline CDR1 and CDR2: SGHRS and YFSETQ. The CDR3 has 17 residues. This CDR3 is CASSLAGTSGGTYEQYF. The CDR3 DNA is TGCGCCAGCAGCTTGGCCGGGACTAGCGGGGGAACCTACGAGCAGTACTTC.

A remark on this clonotype: Since a much larger clone is just one base distant, this may be a read error. The V gene is TRBV4-2, the J gene TRBJ2-5; 14 nucleotides line up with TRBD2. The ends lost 4 bases at V and 12 bases at J; junction bases unmatched: 13. This CDR3 is built from 16 residues. The germline CDR1 and CDR2 sequences are LGHNA and YNFKEQ. CDR3 DNA: TGTGCCAGCAGCCCCGGGACTAGCGGGAGTAGTTCCAGCAAGTACTTC. Protein: CASSPGTSGSSSSKYF.

Many counts were recorded for this clonotype. CDR3 loop: CASSYSKNTEAFF. The CDR3, as DNA: TGTGCCAGCAGTTACTCGAAGAACACTGAAGCTTTCTTT. The V call is TRBV6-6, the J call TRBJ1-1; D unresolved. Trimming cost V 0 bases and J 1 base, with 3 bases left between them. This CDR3 is built from 13 residues. Germline loops: CDR1 MNHNY, CDR2 SVGAGI (reference sequence).

V is TRBV28 and J is TRBJ1-1, with D unclear. Trimming pared 4 bases from V and 0 bases from J, leaving 12 bases between. The CDR3 consists of 15 residues. CDR1 MDHEN and CDR2 SYDVKM come from the germline V gene. CDR3: CASSSPTVVNTEAFF. The CDR3, as DNA: TGTGCCAGCAGTTCGCCCACAGTCGTGAACACTGAAGCTTTCTTT.

This clonotype was detected only a few times. Here the CDR3 reads CASSASGSFADTQYF. In DNA form, the CDR3 reads TGTGCCAGCAGCGCTAGCGGGAGTTTCGCAGATACGCAGTATTTT. The chain links TRBV9 to TRBJ2-3; 10 nucleotides match TRBD2. In germline, CDR1 is SGDLS, CDR2 YYNGEE. The CDR3 length is 15 residues. Germline trimming cut 3 bases from V and 4 bases from J; bases unmatched to any gene: 5.

This clonotype was detected only a few times. The V call is TRBV7-3, the J call TRBJ2-5, with D possibly being TRBD1 (5 bases). With 1 base removed from V and 1 base from J, the gap between germline ends came to 10 bases. The CDR3 runs 15 residues. Germline V gives CDR1 SGHTA, CDR2 FQGTGA. CDR3 amino acids: CASSLNPGFQETQYF. The DNA of the CDR3 is TGTGCCAGCAGCTTAAATCCAGGGTTCCAAGAGACCCAGTACTTC.

The V gene is TRBV29-1, the J gene TRBJ2-1, with TRBD1 matching 8 bases. The CDR3 length is 14 residues. Germline-derived CDR1 and CDR2 are SQVTM and ANQGSEA. V dropped 7 bases and J dropped 2; count of bases not matched to a gene: 7. The CDR3 DNA reads TGCAGCGCCCCGGACAGGGATACCTACAATGAGCAGTTCTTC. It translates to CSAPDRDTYNEQFF.

V and J are TRBV6-1 and TRBJ2-1, with no clear D. CDR3 length: 16 residues. Germline V lookup: CDR1 MNHNS, CDR2 SASEGT. The V and J ends lost 7 bases and 1 base respectively, with 17 bases between them. The CDR3 spells CASMPLYDSSYNEQFF. The CDR3 bases are TGTGCCAGCATGCCCCTCTATGATTCATCCTACAATGAGCAGTTCTTC.

The V and J genes are TRBV20-1 and TRBJ1-6; TRBD1 matches 10 bases. The CDR3 is made up of 15 amino acids. Trimming removed 1 base from V and 9 bases from J; junction bases left unmatched: 6. The germline CDR1 and CDR2 sequences are DFQATT and SNEGSKA (reference sequence). The CDR3 DNA follows: TGCAGTGCTAGAGCTACTGGGACAGGGGTTTCACCCCTCCACTTT. Translating gives CSARATGTGVSPLHF.

This clonotype was seen a single time. The chain links TRBV7-2 to TRBJ1-5; no clear D gene. This CDR3 comprises 15 residues. Germline loops: CDR1 SGHTA, CDR2 FQGNSA. V was trimmed by 2 bases and J by 3 bases, leaving 11 bases between them. CDR3: CASSLIRKINQPQHF. CDR3 bases: TGTGCCAGCAGCTTAATTCGTAAAATCAATCAGCCCCAGCATTTT.